This T cell receptor (beta chain) stems from a study of OX40 agonist ivuxolimab in advanced cancers. Autoimmune disease history or systemic immunosuppression disqualified patients. The protocol was immunoSEQ multiplex PCR, while the TCRdb copy is restricted to in-frame clones and leaves out a portion. The sample includes over 25,000 clones, approximately 85% seen only once; the top ten take about 19%. Trimming took 4 bases from V and 6 from J; bases not matched to a gene: 6. Germline V gene data show CDR1 as SGHRS and CDR2 as YFSETQ. The CDR3 totals 14 residues. This sequence originates from an adult with an advanced solid tumor such as melanoma, head and neck, liver or kidney cancer. The sample was CD4+ or CD8+ T cells sorted from blood, taken in a trial of the OX40 agonist ivuxolimab. The gene calls are TRBV5-1 and TRBJ2-1; 8 bases agree with TRBD1. The CDR3 region is CASSLGTGLNEQFF. DNA of the CDR3: TGCGCCAGCAGCCTGGGGACAGGCCTCAATGAGCAGTTCTTC.